This T cell receptor (beta chain) appears in the sequencing data of a study of PD-1 blockade in classical Hodgkin lymphoma. In the study overall: Each patient was given nivolumab 3 mg/kg through a vein every 2 weeks. General study points: Complete responders possessed baseline diversity comparable to newly diagnosed patients. Possibly reflecting disease activity or prior therapy, repertoire differences have causes that remain undefined.

Data came from immunoSEQ multiplex PCR; TCRdb stores just in-frame clones and leaves some out. The profile shows roughly 97,000 clones, over 80% of them singletons. A remark on this clone: Its antigen is unidentified.

Each patient experienced a relapse that followed autologous stem cell transplantation, and brentuximab vedotin exposure varied. Reported best responses ranged across complete response, partial response or progressive disease. Here the sequenced sample was peripheral blood mononuclear cells (PBMCs), taken at baseline. This TCR derives from a human donor with classical Hodgkin lymphoma.

The CDR3 region is CAISDLRSNQPQHF. The CDR3 nucleotides read TGTGCCATCAGTGACTTGAGAAGCAATCAGCCCCAGCATTTT. V gene TRBV10-3 combines with J gene TRBJ1-5; D is unclear. Trimming stripped 3 bases from V and 1 base from J, with 7 bases between. The V gene's germline CDR1 is ENHRY and CDR2 SYGVKD. The CDR3 is made up of 14 amino acids.